What follows is one T cell receptor beta chain and its context. This sample stems from a study of blood T cell repertoires in COVID-19. For the study at large: Sites in the United States, Italy and Spain provided acute and convalescent COVID-19 samples. From T cells, B-cell-depleted T cells, or PBMCs came the material, which was cDNA or gDNA.

In the original processing: Amplifying reference gene primers gave estimates of nucleated cell counts. TCRdb keeps only in-frame clones here, not all; method: immunoSEQ multiplex PCR. V, J and clone size were drawn from that table, and D and trimming were deduced from the DNA. The data hold nearly 350,000 clones, with 90% to 95% observed a single time. V was cut by 10 bases and J by 4 bases, with 22 bases left in between. The CDR3 loop spans 16 amino acids. The rearrangement links TRBV6-7 to TRBJ2-2, with D possibly being TRBD2 (6 bases). TRBV6-7 is sorted into the ORF group, with uncertain function. Sequenced material: peripheral blood. The origin of this receptor is a woman younger than 35 who had recovered from COVID-19. The CDR3 loop is CANPGLGRPATGELFF. CDR3 coding DNA: TGTGCCAACCCGGGACTTGGGCGGCCCGCCACCGGGGAGCTGTTTTTT.